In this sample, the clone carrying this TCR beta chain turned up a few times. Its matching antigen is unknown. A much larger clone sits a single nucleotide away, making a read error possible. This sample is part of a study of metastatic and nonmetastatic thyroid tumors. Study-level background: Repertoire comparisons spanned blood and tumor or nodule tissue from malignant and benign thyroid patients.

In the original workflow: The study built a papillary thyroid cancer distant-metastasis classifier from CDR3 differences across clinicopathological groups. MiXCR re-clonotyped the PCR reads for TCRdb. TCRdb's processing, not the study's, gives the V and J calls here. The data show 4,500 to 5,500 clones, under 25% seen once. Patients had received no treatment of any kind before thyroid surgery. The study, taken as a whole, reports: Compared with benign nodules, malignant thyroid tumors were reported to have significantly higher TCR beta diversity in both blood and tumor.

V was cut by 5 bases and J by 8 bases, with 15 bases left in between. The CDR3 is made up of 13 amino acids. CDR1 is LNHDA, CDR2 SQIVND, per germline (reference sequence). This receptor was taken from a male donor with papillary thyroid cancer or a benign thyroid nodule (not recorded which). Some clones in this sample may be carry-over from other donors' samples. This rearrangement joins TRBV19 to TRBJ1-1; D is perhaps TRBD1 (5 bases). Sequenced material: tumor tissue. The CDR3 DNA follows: TGTGCCAGTAGTCAGGGACCCGTCGTGGAAGCTTTCTTT. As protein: CASSQGPVVEAFF.